The entry below gives a single TCR beta chain sequence along with its context. The data derive from a study of early T cells in non-severe SARS-CoV-2 infection. TCRdb reprocessed the 5' RACE reads with MiXCR, giving one entry per CDR3 protein. The data hold approximately 110,000 distinct CDR3 sequences, with more than 13% observed a single time. Germline V gene sequence: CDR1 LGHDT, CDR2 YNNKEL (reference sequence). V shed 4 bases, J shed 1 base, and the junction held 4 bases outside the gene matches. The CDR3 covers 16 residues. The sample was whole blood. This clonotype was sampled from an adult who was a healthcare worker with PCR-confirmed SARS-CoV-2 infection or an uninfected control (not recorded which). The chain links TRBV3-1 to TRBJ2-5; 12 positions match TRBD2. The CDR3 DNA reads TGTGCCAGCAGCCTTCGACTAGCGGGGGCCCAAGAGACCCAGTACTTC. Its protein is CASSLRLAGAQETQYF.